Presented here are 21 T cell receptor beta chains from one specimen sequenced in a study of blood T cell dynamics during melanoma immunotherapy. Time point indicated: pre-treatment baseline. Using immunoSEQ multiplex PCR, the repertoire was profiled, and TCRdb retains in-frame clones only, with some absent. The data hold some 9,900 clones, with approximately 83% observed a single time. Here the sequenced sample was blood, taken from a patient treated with checkpoint blockade. The origin of the receptors is a human donor with melanoma.

The J gene is TRBJ2-6, the V gene TRBV6-1; possibly TRBD2 for D (6 bases). The V gene's germline CDR1 is MNHNS and CDR2 SASEGT. Between the trimmed V and J ends, which lost 2 bases and 6 bases, there was a span of 8 bases. The CDR3 contains 14 residues. In DNA form, the CDR3 reads TGTGCCAGCAGTGAAAGGGAGGAGGCCAACGTCCTGACTTTC. Its protein product is CASSEREEANVLTF.

This clone was recorded a few times. V gene TRBV28 combines with J gene TRBJ2-3, with TRBD2 matching 8 bases. This CDR3 spans 17 amino acids. The germline V gene has CDR1 MDHEN and CDR2 SYDVKM. J was trimmed by 0 bases and V by 6 bases; bases with no gene match: 11. CDR3 nucleotides: TGTGCCAGCAGCTCTAGCGGGTTCTTTTCTAGCACAGATACGCAGTATTTT. Translation gives CASSSSGFFSSTDTQYF.

J is TRBJ2-1 and V is TRBV9, with TRBD2 identical over 9 bases. The V and J ends lost 4 bases and 2 bases, in that order; junction bases with no gene match: 4. Germline CDR1 reads SGDLS; CDR2 reads YYNGEE. There are 15 residues in the CDR3. Here the CDR3 DNA reads TGTGCCAGCAGCCCCCGGACTAGCGCCTACAATGAGCAGTTCTTC. It yields the protein CASSPRTSAYNEQFF. The variable domain in full, with the rest retrieved from reference TRBV9 and TRBJ2-1, is DSGVTQTPKHLITATGQRVTLRCSPRSGDLSVYWYQQSLDQGLQFLIQYYNGEERAKGNILERFSAQQFPDLHSELNLSSLELGDSALYFCASSPRTSAYNEQFFGPGTRLTVL.

J is TRBJ2-1 and V is TRBV7-2, with D perhaps matching TRBD2 (6 bases). In germline, CDR1 is SGHTA, CDR2 FQGNSA. This CDR3 contains 15 residues. With 5 bases removed from V and 3 bases from J, the gap between germline ends came to 14 bases. The CDR3 DNA reads TGTGCCAGCAGCCCCCGGTGGGGGGACTACAATGAGCAGTTCTTC. This sequence encodes CASSPRWGDYNEQFF.

This clone turned up a few times. This chain links TRBV28 with TRBJ2-1; TRBD2 aligns across 8 bases. The CDR3 contains 18 residues. The V gene's germline CDR1 is MDHEN and CDR2 SYDVKM. V was pared by 2 bases and J by 5 bases, with 14 bases of the junction left unmatched. DNA for the CDR3: TGTGCCAGCAGTTTAACGGGAGGGTCTCCTGGCCCCGACAATGAGCAGTTCTTC. Its translation: CASSLTGGSPGPDNEQFF.

The CDR3 DNA follows: TGTGCCGACGAATCCTTAAATGAAAAACTGTTTTTT. Translating it yields CADESLNEKLFF. The chain employs TRBV30 and TRBJ1-4; D not certain. Germline-derived CDR1 and CDR2 are GTSNPN and SVGIG (reference sequence). This CDR3 is 12 amino acids long. V gave up 8 bases and J gave up 5 bases, with 12 bases separating them.

In this sample, this clone turned up a few times. J is TRBJ1-4 and V is TRBV29-1, with 8 bases that match TRBD1. Germline V gene data show CDR1 as SQVTM and CDR2 as ANQGSEA. The V gene end was trimmed by 7 bases and the J gene end by 10 bases; junction bases not matched to a gene: 11. The CDR3 runs 13 residues. The CDR3 spells CSAYRQGSVKLFF. CDR3 bases: TGCAGCGCGTACCGACAGGGGTCCGTAAAACTGTTTTTT.

This clone was picked up one time. The CDR3 sequence is CASSIGTGTGRSYEQYF. The CDR3 bases are TGTGCCAGTAGTATAGGAACCGGGACAGGGCGCTCCTACGAGCAGTACTTC. The chain combines TRBV19 with TRBJ2-7; 9 bases line up with TRBD1. V was pared by 1 base and J by 0 bases, with 7 bases of the junction left unmatched. The CDR3 has 17 amino acids. Germline lookup yields CDR1 LNHDA and CDR2 SQIVND (reference sequence).

V usage is TRBV19 and J usage is TRBJ2-5; no clear D gene. Germline lookup yields CDR1 LNHDA and CDR2 SQIVND (reference sequence). V was shortened by 4 bases and J by 10 bases, with 16 bases between the two germline ends. The CDR3 is 13 residues long. The CDR3 nucleotides read TGTGCCAGTAGTACTACTCCCTGGCAAGACCAGTACTTC. Translated, it gives CASSTTPWQDQYF.

V and J are TRBV28 and TRBJ2-3, with 11 bases that match TRBD1. V trimming: 6 bases; J trimming: 4 bases; junction bases outside the gene matches: 9. Looked up from germline, CDR1 is MDHEN and CDR2 is SYDVKM. The CDR3 consists of 16 residues. The CDR3 bases are TGTGCCAGCAGGGACAGGGGGCTCTCAGGGGCAGATACGCAGTATTTT. Translated, it gives CASRDRGLSGADTQYF.

The chain has TRBV27 and TRBJ1-6; D not certain. The CDR3 length is 16 residues. Germline CDR1 is MNHEY and CDR2 is SMNVEV (reference sequence). The V end was cut by 3 bases, the J end by 5 bases, with 14 bases between. The CDR3 coding sequence is TGTGCCAGCAGTTTTCGTTATATTAGAAATAATTCACCCCTCCACTTT. Translation: CASSFRYIRNNSPLHF.

The J gene is TRBJ1-3, the V gene TRBV7-8; D is unresolved. Trimming left V 5 bases short and J 4 bases short, with 18 bases between. The CDR3 sequence is 16 residues long. Germline CDR1 and CDR2: SGHVS and FQNEAQ. CDR3 sequence: CASSPLRVGDGNTIYF. In nucleotides, the CDR3 is TGTGCCAGCAGCCCCCTACGCGTGGGCGACGGAAACACCATATATTTT.

V gene TRBV7-3 combines with J gene TRBJ1-2; TRBD1 matches 9 bases. V gave up 5 bases and J gave up 7 bases; unmatched junction bases: 5. This CDR3 is 13 amino acids long. The V gene's germline CDR1 is SGHTA and CDR2 FQGTGA. CDR3 sequence (DNA): TGTGCCAGCAGCGAAGTACAGGGGGCTGGCTACACCTTC. Translated, it gives CASSEVQGAGYTF.

CDR3 region: CASSLSGEGVSGNTIYF. CDR3 DNA: TGTGCCAGCAGCTTAAGCGGAGAGGGGGTTTCTGGAAACACCATATATTTT. The chain employs TRBV7-9 and TRBJ1-3; possible D gene TRBD1, 6 bases. Trimming took 2 bases from V and 1 from J, leaving 15 bases between them. This CDR3 is built from 17 residues. CDR1 is SEHNR and CDR2 is FQNEAQ in the germline V gene (reference sequence).

The rearrangement links TRBV9 to TRBJ2-5, with D perhaps given as TRBD1 or TRBD2 (5 bases each). Germline loops: CDR1 SGDLS, CDR2 YYNGEE. The CDR3 contains 14 residues. V dropped 0 bases and J dropped 5 bases, with 11 bases sitting between them. The CDR3 nucleotides read TGTGCCAGCAGCGTAGGGGGGAGACGGGAGACCCAGTACTTC. Its protein is CASSVGGRRETQYF.

V is TRBV7-3 and J is TRBJ2-7; 9 nucleotides agree with TRBD1. The germline CDR1 and CDR2 sequences are SGHTA and FQGTGA. This CDR3 is 13 amino acids long. Trimming at V came to 4 bases and at J to 5 bases, leaving 3 bases not matched to a gene. CDR3 sequence reads: CASSWGTGNEQYF. The CDR3 DNA reads TGTGCCAGCAGCTGGGGGACAGGGAACGAGCAGTACTTC.

This clone was seen only once. The rearrangement joins TRBV4-1 to TRBJ1-2, with D perhaps TRBD1 (6 bases). The length of the CDR3 is 16 residues. CDR1 and CDR2 (germline): MGHRA, YSYEKL. With 4 bases removed from V and 4 bases from J, the gap between germline ends came to 19 bases. The CDR3 bases are TGCGCCAGCAGCCCCGAAGGAGCCGGGACACCCTATGGCTACACCTTC. It codes for CASSPEGAGTPYGYTF.

Only a few counts were recorded for this clone. V and J are TRBV9 and TRBJ1-1; possible D gene TRBD1, 6 bases. Trimming removed 7 bases at V and 1 base at J, with 17 bases between. Germline CDR1 is SGDLS and CDR2 is YYNGEE. The CDR3 has 15 residues. CDR3 in DNA: TGTGCCAGCGGCCGACTAGGGACACCGAACACTGAAGCTTTCTTT. This translates into CASGRLGTPNTEAFF.

The CDR3 reads CASSQEFRTGESQPQHF. In nucleotides, the CDR3 is TGCGCCAGCAGCCAAGAGTTTAGGACAGGAGAAAGTCAGCCCCAGCATTTT. The V call is TRBV4-1, the J call TRBJ1-5; 7 nucleotides agree with TRBD1. Trimming took 0 bases from V and 6 from J; bases not matched to a gene: 11. Germline V gene data show CDR1 as MGHRA and CDR2 as YSYEKL. The CDR3 covers 17 residues.

The chain links TRBV30 to TRBJ1-1; D not certain. Trimming pared 0 bases from V and 5 bases from J, leaving 10 bases between. The CDR3 runs 13 residues. Germline V gene sequence: CDR1 GTSNPN, CDR2 SVGIG (reference sequence). CDR3 residues: CAWSVLSETEAFF. DNA for the CDR3: TGTGCCTGGAGTGTCCTCTCTGAGACTGAAGCTTTCTTT.

The chain uses TRBV29-1 and TRBJ1-5, with a weak D call TRBD1 (5 bases). CDR1 is SQVTM and CDR2 is ANQGSEA in the germline V gene. Trimming took off 6 bases at V and 2 bases at J, with 17 bases between the two ends. CDR3 size: 15 residues. In DNA form, the CDR3 reads TGCAGCGTGGGGGACGGCTTACTCGGCAATCAGCCCCAGCATTTT. This gives the protein CSVGDGLLGNQPQHF.